These 13 T cell receptor beta chains were all obtained from the same sample, sequenced in a study of T cells expressing NK-cell markers. TCRdb reworked the 5' RACE reads into one entry per CDR3 protein, no DNA. This repertoire includes a few hundred thousand distinct CDR3 sequences. The sample consisted of blood T cells: a sorted CD56 or NKG2C T cell subset, CD4+ or CD8+ T cells, or bulk PBMC T cells (not recorded which). The source is a man between 18 and 69 years old in good health.

The V and J genes are TRBV15 and TRBJ2-1. Germline lookup yields CDR1 LNHNV and CDR2 YYDKDF (reference sequence). The CDR3 covers 12 residues. The chain's CDR3 is CATSGLGFEQFF.

The rearrangement joins TRBV29-1 to TRBJ2-3; TCRdb picks TRBD1, but there is no DNA to check that call. The V gene's germline CDR1 is SQVTM and CDR2 ANQGSEA. The CDR3 contains 14 residues. The CDR3: CSELQGASTDTQYF.

This chain connects TRBV15 to TRBJ2-5; TCRdb returns TRBD2, unconfirmable since there is no DNA. Germline lookup yields CDR1 LNHNV and CDR2 YYDKDF (reference sequence). CDR3 length: 21 amino acids. The chain's CDR3 is CATSRDALFTSGESSGETQYF.

The V gene is TRBV5-8, the J gene TRBJ2-5. The CDR3 is 14 amino acids. Germline assignment: CDR1 SGHTS and CDR2 YDEGEE. CDR3 amino acids: CASSVGLYQETQYF.

V usage is TRBV20-1 and J usage is TRBJ1-2. The CDR3 sequence is 11 residues long. CDR1 is DFQATT and CDR2 is SNEGSKA in the germline V gene (reference sequence). Here the CDR3 reads CSTAITYGYTF.

The rearrangement uses TRBV5-1 and TRBJ2-1; the TCRdb call, TRBD1, lacks DNA for checking. The CDR3 has 14 residues. Germline lookup yields CDR1 SGHRS and CDR2 YFSETQ. The CDR3 spells CASSYWDRGNEQFF.

V gene TRBV6-6 combines with J gene TRBJ1-1; TCRdb's D gene call, TRBD1, goes unchecked for lack of DNA. Germline lookup yields CDR1 MNHNY and CDR2 SVGAGI (reference sequence). CDR3 size: 13 residues. CDR3 loop: CASSHHSGTEAFF.

The chain combines TRBV20-1 with TRBJ2-3; the D call from TCRdb, TRBD2, cannot be confirmed without DNA. Germline assignment: CDR1 DFQATT and CDR2 SNEGSKA (reference sequence). The CDR3 has 15 residues. The CDR3 protein is CSAPRRLVSTDTQYF.

The chain carries TRBV27 and TRBJ1-1. CDR1 is MNHEY, CDR2 SMNVEV, per germline (reference sequence). The CDR3 has 17 residues. The CDR3 region is CASYKAGRWGSLSEAFF.

The gene calls are TRBV7-8 and TRBJ1-2. The CDR3 runs to 15 residues. The V gene's germline CDR1 is SGHVS and CDR2 FQNEAQ. CDR3 in amino acids: CASSLSGTVVDGYTF.

The chain is built from TRBV5-5 and TRBJ2-7. The CDR3 loop spans 13 amino acids. Germline values: CDR1 SGHKS, CDR2 YYEKEE (reference sequence). CDR3: CASSFSHYREQYF.

V gene TRBV5-4 combines with J gene TRBJ2-5; TCRdb reports TRBD1, a call that lacks DNA to check it against. The germline CDR1 and CDR2 sequences are SGHNT and YYREEE (reference sequence). The CDR3 length is 15 residues. The CDR3 spells CASSPSTDGVETQYF.

Here the CDR3 reads CASIRGLIAGYEQYF. The rearrangement joins TRBV6-1 to TRBJ2-7; TCRdb designates TRBD1, a call that cannot be tested without DNA. Germline V CDR1 and CDR2: MNHNS, SASEGT. This CDR3 is built from 15 residues.